Listed below are T cell receptor beta chains from one sample, sequenced in a study of CD4 T cell repertoires in COVID-19. Clones were read by immunoSEQ multiplex PCR, and TCRdb kept only the in-frame ones, dropping some. The sample holds fewer than 25,000 clones, approximately 93% seen once. This specimen consisted of circulating follicular helper CD4+ T cells (cTfh) from blood, obtained before the COVID-19 pandemic. The origin of the receptors is a human donor who had COVID-19. CDR3s include the opening cysteine and the closing phenylalanine or tryptophan.

CASRDRDNQPQHF | TRBV19
CASSYSTSGSYNEQFF | TRBV6-6
CASSEVGTPTYEQYF | TRBV10-2
CASSSRDRDSNEQFF | TRBV28
CASSPAGGNTEAFF | TRBV5-5
CASSGQGHLEGYTF | TRBV2
CASSLQASYGQYF | TRBV5-1
CASSATGGDTF | TRBV10-1
CASSISGPSAEAFF | TRBV21-1
CASSFWSGGSNSPLHF | TRBV5-6
CASSEVTGTDTQYF | TRBV6-4
CASSLGPGFSYEQYF | TRBV7-9
CSVESGGREQYF | TRBV29-1
CASSRSGQGASGETQYF | TRBV4-1
CASSPRGGEQYF | TRBV18